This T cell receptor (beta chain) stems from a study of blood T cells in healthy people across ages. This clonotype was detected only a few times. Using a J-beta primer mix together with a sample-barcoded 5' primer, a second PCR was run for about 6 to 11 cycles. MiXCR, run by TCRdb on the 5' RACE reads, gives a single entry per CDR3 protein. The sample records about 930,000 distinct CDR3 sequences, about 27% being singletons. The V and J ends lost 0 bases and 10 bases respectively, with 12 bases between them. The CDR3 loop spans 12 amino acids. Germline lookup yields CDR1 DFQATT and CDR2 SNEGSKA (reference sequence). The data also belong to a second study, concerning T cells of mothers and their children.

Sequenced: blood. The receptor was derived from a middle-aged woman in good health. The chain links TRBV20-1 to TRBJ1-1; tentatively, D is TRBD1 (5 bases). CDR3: CSARDLGLAAFF. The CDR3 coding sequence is TGCAGTGCTAGAGATCTGGGGCTTGCAGCTTTCTTT.